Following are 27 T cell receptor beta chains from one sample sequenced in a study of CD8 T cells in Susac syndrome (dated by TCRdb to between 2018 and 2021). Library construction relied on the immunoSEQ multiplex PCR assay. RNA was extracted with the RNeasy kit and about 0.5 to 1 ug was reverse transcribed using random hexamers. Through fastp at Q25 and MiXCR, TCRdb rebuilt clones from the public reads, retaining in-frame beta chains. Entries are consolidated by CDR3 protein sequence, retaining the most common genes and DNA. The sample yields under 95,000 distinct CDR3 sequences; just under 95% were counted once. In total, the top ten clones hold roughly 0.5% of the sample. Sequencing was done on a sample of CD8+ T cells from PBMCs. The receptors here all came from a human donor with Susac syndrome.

The CDR3 here is CSVGAASVVDEQFF. The CDR3, as DNA: TGCAGCGTTGGTGCGGCCTCGGTTGTCGATGAGCAGTTCTTC. The chain has TRBV29-1 and TRBJ2-1; D not certain. Germline V gene sequence: CDR1 SQVTM, CDR2 ANQGSEA. The CDR3 is 14 residues long. V lost 4 bases and J 8 bases, leaving 18 bases between the germline ends.

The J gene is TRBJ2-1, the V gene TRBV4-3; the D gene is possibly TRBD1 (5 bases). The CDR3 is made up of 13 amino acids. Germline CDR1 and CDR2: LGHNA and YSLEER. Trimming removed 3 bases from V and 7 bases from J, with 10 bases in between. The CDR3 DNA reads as TGCGCCAGCAGCCATGCCGACAGTAATGAGCAGTTCTTC. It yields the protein CASSHADSNEQFF.

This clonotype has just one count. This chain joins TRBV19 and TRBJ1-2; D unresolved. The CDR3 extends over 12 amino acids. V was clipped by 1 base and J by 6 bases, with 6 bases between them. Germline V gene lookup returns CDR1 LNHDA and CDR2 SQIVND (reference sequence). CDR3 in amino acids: CASSIADDGYTF. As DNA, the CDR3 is TGTGCCAGTAGTATAGCGGATGATGGCTACACCTTC.

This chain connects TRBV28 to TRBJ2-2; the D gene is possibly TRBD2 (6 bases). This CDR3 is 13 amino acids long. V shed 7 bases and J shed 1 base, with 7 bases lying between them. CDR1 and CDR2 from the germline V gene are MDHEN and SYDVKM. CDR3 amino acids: CASKRVNTGELFF. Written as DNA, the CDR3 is TGTGCCAGCAAGCGGGTGAACACCGGGGAGCTGTTTTTT.

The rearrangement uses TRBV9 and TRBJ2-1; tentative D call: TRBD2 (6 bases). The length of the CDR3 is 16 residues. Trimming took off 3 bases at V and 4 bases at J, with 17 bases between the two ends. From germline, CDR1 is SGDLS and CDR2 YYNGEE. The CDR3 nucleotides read TGTGCCAGCAGCGGCGCATTAGCAGGGAGGTACAATGAGCAGTTCTTC. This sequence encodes CASSGALAGRYNEQFF.

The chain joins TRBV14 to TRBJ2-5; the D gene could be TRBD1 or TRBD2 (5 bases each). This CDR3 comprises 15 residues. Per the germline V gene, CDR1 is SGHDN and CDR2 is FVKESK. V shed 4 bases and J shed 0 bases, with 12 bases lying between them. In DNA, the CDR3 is TGTGCCAGCAGCCCCCGGGACCCGTACCAAGAGACCCAGTACTTC. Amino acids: CASSPRDPYQETQYF.

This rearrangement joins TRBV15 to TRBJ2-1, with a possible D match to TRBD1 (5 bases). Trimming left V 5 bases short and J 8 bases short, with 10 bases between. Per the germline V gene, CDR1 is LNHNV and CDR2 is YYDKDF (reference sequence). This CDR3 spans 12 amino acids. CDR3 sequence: CATSPPTDEQFF. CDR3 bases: TGTGCCACCAGCCCCCCGACAGATGAGCAGTTCTTC.

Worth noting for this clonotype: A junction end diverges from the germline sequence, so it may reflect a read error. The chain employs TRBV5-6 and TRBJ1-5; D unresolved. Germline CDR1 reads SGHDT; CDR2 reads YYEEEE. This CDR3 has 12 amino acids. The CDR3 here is CASSLGTEPQHF. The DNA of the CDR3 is TGTGCCAGCAGTTTGGGTACTGAGCCCCAGCATTTT.

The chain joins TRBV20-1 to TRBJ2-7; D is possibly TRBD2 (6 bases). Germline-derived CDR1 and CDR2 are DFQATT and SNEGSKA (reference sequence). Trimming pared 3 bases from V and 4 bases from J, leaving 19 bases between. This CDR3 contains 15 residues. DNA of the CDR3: TGCAGTGCTAGGACGGACTATTCCATTTCTTACGAGCAGTACTTC. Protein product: CSARTDYSISYEQYF.

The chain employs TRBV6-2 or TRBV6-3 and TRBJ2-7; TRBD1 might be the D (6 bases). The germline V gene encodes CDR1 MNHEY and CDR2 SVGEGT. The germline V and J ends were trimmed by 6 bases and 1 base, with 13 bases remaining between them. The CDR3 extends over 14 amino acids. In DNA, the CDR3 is TGTGCCAGCAGCCAGACAGGAGCGTCCTACGAGCAGTACTTC. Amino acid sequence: CASSQTGASYEQYF.

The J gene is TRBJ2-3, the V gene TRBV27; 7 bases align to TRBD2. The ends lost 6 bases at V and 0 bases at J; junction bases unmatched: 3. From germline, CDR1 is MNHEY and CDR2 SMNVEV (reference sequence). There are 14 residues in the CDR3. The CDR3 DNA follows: TGTGCCAGCAGGGTAGCGGGTAGCACAGATACGCAGTATTTT. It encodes CASRVAGSTDTQYF.

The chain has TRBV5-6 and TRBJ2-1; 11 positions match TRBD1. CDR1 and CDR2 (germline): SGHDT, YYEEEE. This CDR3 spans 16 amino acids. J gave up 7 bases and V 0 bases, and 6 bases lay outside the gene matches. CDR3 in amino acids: CASSLGAGTGGNEQFF. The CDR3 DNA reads TGTGCCAGCAGCTTGGGAGCCGGGACAGGGGGGAATGAGCAGTTCTTC.

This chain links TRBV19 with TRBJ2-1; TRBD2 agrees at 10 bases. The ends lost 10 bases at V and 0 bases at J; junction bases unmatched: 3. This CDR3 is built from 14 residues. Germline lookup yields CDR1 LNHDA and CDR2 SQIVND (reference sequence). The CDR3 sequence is CATIAGGSYNEQFF. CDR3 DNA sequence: TGTGCCACTATAGCGGGGGGCTCCTACAATGAGCAGTTCTTC.

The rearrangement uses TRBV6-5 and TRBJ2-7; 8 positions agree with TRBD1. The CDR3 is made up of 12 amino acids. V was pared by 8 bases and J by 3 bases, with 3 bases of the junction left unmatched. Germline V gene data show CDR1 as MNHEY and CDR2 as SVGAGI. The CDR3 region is CASRTGGYEQYF. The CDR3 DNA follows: TGTGCCAGCCGTACAGGGGGCTACGAGCAGTACTTC.

The chain's CDR3 is CARGGDYGYTF. The DNA for the CDR3 is TGTGCCAGAGGGGGGGACTATGGCTACACCTTC. The chain couples TRBV2 to TRBJ1-2; the D gene is possibly TRBD1 (6 bases). Between the trimmed V and J ends, which lost 9 bases and 3 bases, there was a span of 8 bases. The CDR3 totals 11 residues. From germline, CDR1 is SNHLY and CDR2 FYNNEI. Using reference TRBV2 and TRBJ1-2 for the parts outside the CDR3, the full variable domain is EPEVTQTPSHQVTQMGQEVILRCVPISNHLYFYWYRQILGQKVEFLVSFYNNEISEKSEIFDDQFSVERPDGSNFTLKIRSTKLEDSAMYFCARGGDYGYTFGSGTRLTVV.

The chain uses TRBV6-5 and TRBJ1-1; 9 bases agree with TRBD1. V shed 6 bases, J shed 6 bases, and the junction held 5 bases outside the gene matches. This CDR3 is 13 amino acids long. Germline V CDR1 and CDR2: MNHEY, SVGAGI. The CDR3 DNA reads TGTGCCAGCAGCCCGGACAGGGGACCTGAAGCTTTCTTT. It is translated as CASSPDRGPEAFF.

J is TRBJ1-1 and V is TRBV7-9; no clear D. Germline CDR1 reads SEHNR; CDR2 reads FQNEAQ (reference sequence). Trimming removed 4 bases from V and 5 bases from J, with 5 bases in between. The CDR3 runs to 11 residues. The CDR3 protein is CASSSSTEAFF. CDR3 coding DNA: TGTGCCAGCAGCTCTTCGACTGAAGCTTTCTTT.

CDR3 loop: CASSLPPQFF. The CDR3 coding sequence is TGTGCCAGCAGTTTGCCCCCCCAGTTCTTC. V and J are TRBV27 and TRBJ2-1; no clear D. There are 10 residues in the CDR3. Germline V gene data show CDR1 as MNHEY and CDR2 as SMNVEV (reference sequence). The ends were cut back, 3 bases at V and 13 bases at J, with 7 bases in the middle.

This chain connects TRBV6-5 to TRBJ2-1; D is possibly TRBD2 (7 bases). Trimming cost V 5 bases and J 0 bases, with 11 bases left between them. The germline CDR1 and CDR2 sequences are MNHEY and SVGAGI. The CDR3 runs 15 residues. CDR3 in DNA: TGTGCCAGCAGTCCGGGGGGCGGCTCCTACAATGAGCAGTTCTTC. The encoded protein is CASSPGGGSYNEQFF.

CDR3 loop: CATSRAGGRAGNEQFF. CDR3 nucleotide sequence: TGTGCCACCAGCAGAGCGGGCGGGAGGGCAGGCAATGAGCAGTTCTTC. This chain connects TRBV15 to TRBJ2-1, with 9 positions matching TRBD2. Germline CDR1 is LNHNV and CDR2 is YYDKDF (reference sequence). This CDR3 has 16 residues. The trim removed 1 base at V and 6 bases at J, leaving 7 bases unmatched.

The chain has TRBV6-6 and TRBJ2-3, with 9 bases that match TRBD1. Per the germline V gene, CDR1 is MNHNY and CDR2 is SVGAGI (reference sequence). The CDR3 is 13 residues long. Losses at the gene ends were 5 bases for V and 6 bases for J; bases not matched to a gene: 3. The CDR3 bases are TGTGCCAGCAGTCGAACAGGGGGCGATACGCAGTATTTT. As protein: CASSRTGGDTQYF.

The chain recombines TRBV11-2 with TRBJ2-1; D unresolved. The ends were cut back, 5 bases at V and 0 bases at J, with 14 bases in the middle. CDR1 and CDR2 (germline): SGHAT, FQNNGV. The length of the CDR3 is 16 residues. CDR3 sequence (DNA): TGTGCCAGCAGCCCCGCGGTGTGGGGCTCCTACAATGAGCAGTTCTTC. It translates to CASSPAVWGSYNEQFF.

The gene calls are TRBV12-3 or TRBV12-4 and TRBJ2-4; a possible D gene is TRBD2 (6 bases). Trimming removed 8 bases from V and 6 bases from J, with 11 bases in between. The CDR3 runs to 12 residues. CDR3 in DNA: TGTGCCAGCCGGGACTGGGGAAACATTCAGTACTTC. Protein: CASRDWGNIQYF.

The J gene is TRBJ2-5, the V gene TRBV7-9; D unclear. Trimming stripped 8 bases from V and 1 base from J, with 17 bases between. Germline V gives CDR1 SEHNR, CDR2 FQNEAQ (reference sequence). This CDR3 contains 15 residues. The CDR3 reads CASRLDGSLQETQYF. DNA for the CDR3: TGTGCCAGCCGTCTTGACGGGTCCCTCCAAGAGACCCAGTACTTC.

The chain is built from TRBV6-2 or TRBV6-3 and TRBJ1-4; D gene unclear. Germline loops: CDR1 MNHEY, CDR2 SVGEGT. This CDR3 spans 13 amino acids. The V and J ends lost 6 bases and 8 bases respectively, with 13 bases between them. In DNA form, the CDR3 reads TGTGCCAGCAGCTTCGGGCGCGGCGAAAAACTGTTTTTT. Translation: CASSFGRGEKLFF.

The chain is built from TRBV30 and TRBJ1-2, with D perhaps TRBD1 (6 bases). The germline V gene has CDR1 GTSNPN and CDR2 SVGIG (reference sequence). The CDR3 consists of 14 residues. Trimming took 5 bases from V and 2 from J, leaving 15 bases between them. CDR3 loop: CAWEGETANYGYTF. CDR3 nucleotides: TGTGCCTGGGAGGGGGAGACGGCGAACTATGGCTACACCTTC.

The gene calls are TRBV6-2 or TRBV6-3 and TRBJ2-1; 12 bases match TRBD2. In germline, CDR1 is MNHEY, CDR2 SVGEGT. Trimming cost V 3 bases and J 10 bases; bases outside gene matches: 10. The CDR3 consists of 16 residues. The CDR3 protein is CASSYRRLAGEGEQFF. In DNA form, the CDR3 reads TGTGCCAGCAGTTATCGAAGACTAGCGGGAGAAGGGGAGCAGTTCTTC.